This T cell receptor (beta chain) was profiled in a study of blood T cell repertoires in COVID-19. Study-wide context: Samples came from the United States, Italy and Spain, spanning acute and convalescent COVID-19. T cells, B-cell-depleted T cells, or PBMCs supplied cDNA or gDNA.

V was pared by 3 bases and J by 5 bases, with 5 bases between. The CDR3 consists of 12 residues. Germline-derived CDR1 and CDR2 are LGHDT and YNNKEL (reference sequence). In its sample, this clone was seen a few times. Using immunoSEQ multiplex PCR, the repertoire was profiled, and TCRdb retains in-frame clones only, with some absent. The data hold roughly 120,000 clones, with about 79% observed a single time. The sample consisted of peripheral blood. This sequence joins TRBV3-1 (or the pseudogene TRBV3-2) and TRBJ1-3; D call uncertain. This sequence originates from a man between 65 and 80 years old with acute or convalescent COVID-19. CDR3 DNA: TGTGCCAGCAGCCAGGGCCGAAACACCATATATTTT. Translation gives CASSQGRNTIYF.